Each of the 18 T cell receptor beta chains below was sequenced from the same sample in a study of blood T cells in healthy people across ages. Primed by a sample-barcoded 5' primer and a J-beta primer mix, a second PCR proceeded for about 6 to 12 cycles. Using its own MiXCR run on the 5' RACE reads, TCRdb lists one record per CDR3 protein. This table has about 780,000 distinct CDR3 sequences, about 46% appearing once. The source material was blood. Receptor source: an older man in good health.

A remark on this clonotype: An end of the junction differs from the germline gene, which may be a read error. The gene calls are TRBV24-1 and TRBJ2-7, with D possibly being TRBD2 (5 bases). Germline V lookup: CDR1 KGHDR, CDR2 SFDVKD. The CDR3 is 13 residues long. The CDR3 loop is CATGDTGTYEQYF. The CDR3 nucleotides read TGTGCCACCGGTGATACCGGGACCTACGAGCAGTACTTC.

With respect to this clonotype: This may be a read error: a much more frequent sequence differs by one nucleotide. V usage is TRBV10-3 and J usage is TRBJ2-1, with 7 nucleotides matching TRBD2. There are 14 residues in the CDR3. Germline assignment: CDR1 ENHRY and CDR2 SYGVKD. The CDR3 DNA is TGTGCCGTCAGTCTCCCCCACGCGGGGGATGAGCAGTTCTTC. Translated: CAVSLPHAGDEQFF.

The chain recombines TRBV9 with TRBJ2-3; D may be TRBD1 (6 bases). V was clipped by 1 base and J by 3 bases, with 12 bases between them. This CDR3 has 15 residues. Germline lookup yields CDR1 SGDLS and CDR2 YYNGEE. CDR3 nucleotide sequence: TGTGCCAGCAGCGTAAGTCAGGGGAAGACAGATACGCAGTATTTT. It is translated as CASSVSQGKTDTQYF.

The table lists this clonotype with a count of one. The chain has TRBV6-6 and TRBJ1-2; D possibly corresponds to TRBD1 (6 bases). The CDR3 sequence is 13 residues long. Trimming left V 5 bases short and J 8 bases short, with 15 bases between. Per germline, CDR1 MNHNY and CDR2 SVGAGI (reference sequence). The CDR3 sequence: CASSGDRFEGYTF. Here the CDR3 DNA reads TGTGCCAGCAGTGGTGACAGGTTTGAGGGCTACACCTTC.

The gene calls are TRBV6-4 and TRBJ2-1; D may be TRBD1 or TRBD2 (5 bases each). The CDR3 runs to 15 residues. V dropped 11 bases and J dropped 2 bases, with 19 bases sitting between them. Germline CDR1 MRHNA, CDR2 SNTAGT. The CDR3 spells CAPSHRDGTYNEQFF. In DNA form, the CDR3 reads TGTGCCCCATCACACCGGGACGGGACCTACAATGAGCAGTTCTTC.

The rearrangement joins TRBV12-3 or TRBV12-4 to TRBJ2-5; possible D gene TRBD2, 6 bases. The J call is in doubt because the DNA end fits TRBJ2-7 better. This CDR3 is built from 14 residues. The CDR3 sequence is CASSPPGLIIEQYF. The CDR3 region has the DNA TGTGCCAGCAGTCCCCCGGGACTGATCATCGAGCAGTACTTC.

This clonotype was detected many times. J is TRBJ2-1 and V is TRBV20-1; 7 bases are a match to TRBD2. CDR1 and CDR2 from the germline V gene are DFQATT and SNEGSKA (reference sequence). CDR3 length: 14 amino acids. V lost 2 bases and J lost 5; bases outside the gene matches: 6. The CDR3 reads CSARSLAEHNEQFF. The CDR3 DNA reads TGCAGTGCTAGAAGCCTAGCGGAACACAATGAGCAGTTCTTC.

The table lists this clonotype with a count of one. CDR3 DNA sequence: TGTGCCACCAGAGACATCCGGGGCTACACCTTC. Residues: CATRDIRGYTF. This chain connects TRBV28 to TRBJ1-2; D remains unclear. V was pared by 10 bases and J by 8 bases, with 14 bases between. Germline CDR1 and CDR2: MDHEN and SYDVKM. The CDR3 has 11 residues.

The V and J genes are TRBV7-2 and TRBJ1-2; D is unresolved. The V and J ends lost 1 base and 5 bases respectively, with 8 bases between them. The CDR3 loop spans 13 amino acids. CDR1 is SGHTA, CDR2 FQGNSA, per germline. The CDR3 loop reads CASSLVGSYGYTF. CDR3 in DNA: TGTGCCAGCAGCTTAGTCGGTTCTTATGGCTACACCTTC. Full variable domain (outside the CDR3, taken from reference TRBV7-2 and TRBJ1-2): GAGVSQSPSNKVTEKGKDVELRCDPISGHTALYWYRQSLGQGLEFLIYFQGNSAPDKSGLPSDRFSAERTGGSVSTLTIQRTQQEDSAVYLCASSLVGSYGYTFGSGTRLTVV.

This clonotype was picked up many times. The chain recombines TRBV7-2 with TRBJ2-2; 7 positions agree with TRBD1. Germline-derived CDR1 and CDR2 are SGHTA and FQGNSA. This CDR3 region has 14 residues. J gave up 4 bases and V 3 bases, and 2 bases lay outside the gene matches. This chain's CDR3 is CASSFSGGTGELFF. The CDR3 DNA sequence: TGTGCCAGCAGCTTCTCAGGGGGCACCGGGGAGCTGTTTTTT.

Comments on this clonotype: One base away lies a much larger clone, so this may be a sequencing read error. The genes are TRBV14 and TRBJ2-5, with D tentatively TRBD1 (6 bases). The germline V gene encodes CDR1 SGHDN and CDR2 FVKESK. V gave up 0 bases and J gave up 0 bases, with 8 bases separating them. The CDR3 runs to 15 residues. This chain's CDR3 is CASSQETGYQETQYF. The CDR3 DNA reads as TGTGCCAGCAGCCAAGAAACAGGGTACCAAGAGACCCAGTACTTC. The variable domain in full, completed from reference TRBV14 and TRBJ2-5, reads EAGVTQFPSHSVIEKGQTVTLRCDPISGHDNLYWYRRVMGKEIKFLLHFVKESKQDESGMPNNRFLAERTGGTYSTLKVQPAELEDSGVYFCASSQETGYQETQYFGPGTRLLVL.

The gene calls are TRBV7-2 and TRBJ2-1; D is undetermined. The germline V gene encodes CDR1 SGHTA and CDR2 FQGNSA. V lost 5 bases and J 4 bases, leaving 15 bases between the germline ends. This CDR3 region has 15 residues. CDR3 protein: CASSPNGPTYNEQFF. The CDR3 nucleotides are TGTGCCAGCAGCCCAAACGGGCCCACTTACAATGAGCAGTTCTTC.

This clonotype has just one count. The chain carries TRBV4-1 and TRBJ2-5; D is uncertain. The CDR3 is 15 residues long. V gave up 1 base and J gave up 0 bases, with 9 bases separating them. Germline CDR1 MGHRA, CDR2 YSYEKL. The DNA for the CDR3 is TGCGCCAGCAGCCAAGTGGGCGGAGACCAAGAGACCCAGTACTTC. The encoded protein is CASSQVGGDQETQYF.

DNA for the CDR3: TGTGCCAGCAGTTTTGTAAGCCGTCCCAACGAGCAGTACTTC. Encoded protein: CASSFVSRPNEQYF. J is TRBJ2-4 and V is TRBV12-3 or TRBV12-4; D ambiguous. The closer fit of TRBJ2-7 to the DNA end suggests the J call may be wrong. CDR3 length: 14 amino acids.

The chain is built from TRBV13 and TRBJ2-1; 9 bases fit TRBD2. V was clipped by 1 base and J by 4 bases; unmatched bases: 5. The germline CDR1 and CDR2 sequences are PRHDT and FYEKMQ (reference sequence). The CDR3 runs to 16 residues. The CDR3 is CASSLELAGGYNEQFF. The CDR3 bases are TGTGCCAGCAGCTTAGAACTAGCGGGCGGTTACAATGAGCAGTTCTTC.

In regard to this clonotype: One junction end does not reproduce the germline sequence, and a read error may be involved. V is TRBV20-1 and J is TRBJ2-1; 10 bases are shared with TRBD2. The CDR3 has 15 amino acids. Germline V CDR1 and CDR2: DFQATT, SNEGSKA (reference sequence). The CDR3 loop is CSALPAGGPVNEQFF. In nucleotides, the CDR3 is TGCAGTGCTCTACCAGCGGGAGGGCCTGTCAATGAACAGTTCTTC.

The rearrangement joins TRBV20-1 to TRBJ2-4; 7 nucleotides line up with TRBD2. The better agreement between TRBJ2-5 and the DNA end casts doubt on the J call. The germline V gene has CDR1 DFQATT and CDR2 SNEGSKA (reference sequence). The CDR3 consists of 14 residues. The CDR3 region is CSAREQTSRETQYF. CDR3 DNA: TGCAGTGCTAGAGAGCAGACTAGCCGAGAGACCCAGTACTTC.

The chain couples TRBV15 to TRBJ2-3, with D perhaps being TRBD1 or TRBD2 (6 bases each). The ends were cut back, 5 bases at V and 1 base at J, with 10 bases in the middle. Germline lookup yields CDR1 LNHNV and CDR2 YYDKDF (reference sequence). The CDR3 is 14 residues long. The CDR3: CATSWGAGTDTQYF. CDR3 sequence (DNA): TGTGCCACCAGCTGGGGGGCGGGCACAGATACGCAGTATTTT.